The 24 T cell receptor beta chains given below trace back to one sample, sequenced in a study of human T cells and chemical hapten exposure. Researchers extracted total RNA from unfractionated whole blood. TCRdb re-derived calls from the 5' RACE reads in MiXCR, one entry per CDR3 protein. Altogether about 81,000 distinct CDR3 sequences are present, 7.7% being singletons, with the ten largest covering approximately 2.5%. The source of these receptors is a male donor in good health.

The CDR3 sequence: CSVESSQETQYF. CDR3 coding DNA: TGCAGCGTTGAATCAAGCCAAGAGACCCAGTACTTC. The chain is built from TRBV29-1 and TRBJ2-5; D is ambiguous. Germline V gives CDR1 SQVTM, CDR2 ANQGSEA. The CDR3 spans 12 residues. Trimming removed 2 bases from V and 1 base from J, with 5 bases in between. The full variable domain, with the rest looked up from reference TRBV29-1 and TRBJ2-5, is SAVISQKPSRDICQRGTSLTIQCQVDSQVTMMFWYRQQPGQSLTLIATANQGSEATYESGFVIDKFPISRPNLTFSTLTVSNMSPEDSSIYLCSVESSQETQYFGPGTRLLVL.

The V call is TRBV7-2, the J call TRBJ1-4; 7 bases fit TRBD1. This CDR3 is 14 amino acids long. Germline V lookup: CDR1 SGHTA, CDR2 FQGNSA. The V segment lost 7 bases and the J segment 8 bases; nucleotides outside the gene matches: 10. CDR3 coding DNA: TGTGCCAGCACCGTAGACAGGGCCGTAGAAAAACTGTTTTTT. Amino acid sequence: CASTVDRAVEKLFF.

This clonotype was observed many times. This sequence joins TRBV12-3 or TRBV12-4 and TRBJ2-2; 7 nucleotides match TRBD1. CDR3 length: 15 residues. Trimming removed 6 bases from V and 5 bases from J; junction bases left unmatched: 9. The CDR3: CASSSGGARTGELFF. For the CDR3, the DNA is TGTGCCAGCAGCTCAGGGGGTGCGAGGACCGGGGAGCTGTTTTTT.

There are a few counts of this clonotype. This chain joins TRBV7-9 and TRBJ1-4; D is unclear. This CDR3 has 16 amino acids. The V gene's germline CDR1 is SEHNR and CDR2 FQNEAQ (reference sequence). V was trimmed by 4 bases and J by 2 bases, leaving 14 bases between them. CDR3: CASSSTQRTTNEKLFF. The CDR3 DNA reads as TGTGCCAGCAGCTCCACACAACGAACGACTAATGAAAAACTGTTTTTT.

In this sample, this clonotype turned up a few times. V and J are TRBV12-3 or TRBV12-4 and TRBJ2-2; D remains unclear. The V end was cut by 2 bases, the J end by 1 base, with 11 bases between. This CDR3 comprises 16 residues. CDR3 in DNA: TGTGCCAGCAGTTTATTCGGGTGGGAGAACACCGGGGAGCTGTTTTTT. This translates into CASSLFGWENTGELFF.

The DNA of the CDR3 is TGTGCCAGCAGCTTGGGGATAGTGAGGACAGGGGTAGATCAGCCCCAGCATTTT. Its protein is CASSLGIVRTGVDQPQHF. V usage is TRBV5-4 and J usage is TRBJ1-5, with 9 nucleotides matching TRBD1. Germline CDR1 is SGHNT and CDR2 is YYREEE (reference sequence). CDR3 length: 18 amino acids. With V trimmed by 0 bases and J by 5 bases, 12 bases remained unmatched.

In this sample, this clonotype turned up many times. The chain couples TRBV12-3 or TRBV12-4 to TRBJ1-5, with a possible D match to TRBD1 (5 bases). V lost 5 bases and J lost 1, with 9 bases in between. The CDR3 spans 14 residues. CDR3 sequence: CASSLGDSNQPQHF. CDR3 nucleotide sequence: TGTGCCAGCAGTCTAGGGGACAGCAATCAGCCCCAGCATTTT.

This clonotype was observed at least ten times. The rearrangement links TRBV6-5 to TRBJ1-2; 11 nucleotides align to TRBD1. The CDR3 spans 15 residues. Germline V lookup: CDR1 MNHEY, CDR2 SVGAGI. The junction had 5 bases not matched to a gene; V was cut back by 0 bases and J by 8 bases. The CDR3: CASSYSPDRGQGYTF. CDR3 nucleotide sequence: TGTGCCAGCAGTTACTCCCCGGACAGGGGGCAAGGCTACACCTTC.

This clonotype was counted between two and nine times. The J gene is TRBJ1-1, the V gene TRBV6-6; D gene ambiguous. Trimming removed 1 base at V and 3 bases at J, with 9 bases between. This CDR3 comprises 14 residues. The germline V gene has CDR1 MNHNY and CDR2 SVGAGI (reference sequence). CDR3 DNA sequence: TGTGCCAGCAGTTACTTCCTGAGGGACACTGAAGCTTTCTTT. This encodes CASSYFLRDTEAFF.

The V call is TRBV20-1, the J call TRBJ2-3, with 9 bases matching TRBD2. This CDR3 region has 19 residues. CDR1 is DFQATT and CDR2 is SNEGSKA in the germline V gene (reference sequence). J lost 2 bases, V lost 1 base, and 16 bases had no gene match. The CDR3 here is CSARARKRGVPGPTDTQYF. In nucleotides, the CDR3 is TGCAGTGCTAGAGCGAGGAAGCGGGGGGTTCCGGGGCCCACAGATACGCAGTATTTT.

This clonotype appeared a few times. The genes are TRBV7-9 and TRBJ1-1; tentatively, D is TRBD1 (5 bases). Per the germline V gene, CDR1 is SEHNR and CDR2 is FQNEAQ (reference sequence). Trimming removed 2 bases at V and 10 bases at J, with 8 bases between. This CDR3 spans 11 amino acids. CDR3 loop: CASSLMGGAFF. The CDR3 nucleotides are TGTGCCAGCAGCTTAATGGGGGGAGCTTTCTTT. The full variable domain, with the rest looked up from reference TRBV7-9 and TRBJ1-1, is DTGVSQNPRHKITKRGQNVTFRCDPISEHNRLYWYRQTLGQGPEFLTYFQNEAQLEKSRLLSDRFSAERPKGSFSTLEIQRTEQGDSAMYLCASSLMGGAFFGQGTRLTVV.

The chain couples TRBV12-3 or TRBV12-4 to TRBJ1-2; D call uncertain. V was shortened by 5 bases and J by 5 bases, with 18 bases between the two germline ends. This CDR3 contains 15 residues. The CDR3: CASSVHGALVYGYTF. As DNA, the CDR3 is TGTGCCAGCAGTGTCCACGGTGCCCTTGTTTATGGCTACACCTTC.

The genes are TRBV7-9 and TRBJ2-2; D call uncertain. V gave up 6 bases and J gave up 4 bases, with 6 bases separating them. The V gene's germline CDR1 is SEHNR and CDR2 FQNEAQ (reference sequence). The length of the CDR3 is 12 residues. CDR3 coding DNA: TGTGCCAGCAGGTCAGCCACCGGGGAGCTGTTTTTT. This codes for CASRSATGELFF. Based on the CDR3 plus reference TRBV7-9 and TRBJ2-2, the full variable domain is DTGVSQNPRHKITKRGQNVTFRCDPISEHNRLYWYRQTLGQGPEFLTYFQNEAQLEKSRLLSDRFSAERPKGSFSTLEIQRTEQGDSAMYLCASRSATGELFFGEGSRLTVL.

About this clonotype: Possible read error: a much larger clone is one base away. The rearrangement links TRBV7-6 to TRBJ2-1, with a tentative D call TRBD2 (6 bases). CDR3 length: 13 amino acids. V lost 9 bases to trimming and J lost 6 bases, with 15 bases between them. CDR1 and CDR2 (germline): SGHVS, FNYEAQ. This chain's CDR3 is CARSARLVNEQFF. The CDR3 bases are TGTGCCAGGAGTGCAAGACTAGTCAATGAGCAGTTCTTC.

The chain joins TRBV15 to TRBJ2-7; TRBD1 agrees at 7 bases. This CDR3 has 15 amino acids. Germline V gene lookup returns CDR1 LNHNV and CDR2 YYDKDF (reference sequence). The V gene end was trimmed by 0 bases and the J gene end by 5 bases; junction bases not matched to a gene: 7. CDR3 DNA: TGTGCCACCAGCAGAGAAAGGGGGCGATCCGACGAGCAGTACTTC. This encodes CATSRERGRSDEQYF. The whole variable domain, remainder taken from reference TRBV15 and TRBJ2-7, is DAMVIQNPRYQVTQFGKPVTLSCSQTLNHNVMYWYQQKSSQAPKLLFHYYDKDFNNEADTPDNFQSRRPNTSFCFLDIRSPGLGDTAMYLCATSRERGRSDEQYFGPGTRLTVT.

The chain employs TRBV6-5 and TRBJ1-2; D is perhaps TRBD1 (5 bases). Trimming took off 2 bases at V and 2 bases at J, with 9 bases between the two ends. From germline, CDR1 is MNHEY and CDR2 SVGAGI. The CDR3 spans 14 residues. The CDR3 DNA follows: TGTGCCAGCAGTTACGGGACGGCCAACTATGGCTACACCTTC. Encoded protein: CASSYGTANYGYTF.

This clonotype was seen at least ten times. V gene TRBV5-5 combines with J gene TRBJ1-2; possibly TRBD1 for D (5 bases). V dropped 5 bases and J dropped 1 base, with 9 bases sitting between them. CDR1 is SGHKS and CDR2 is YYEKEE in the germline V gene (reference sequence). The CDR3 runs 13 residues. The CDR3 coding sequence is TGTGCCAGCAGAGCGACAGATAACTATGGCTACACCTTC. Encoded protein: CASRATDNYGYTF. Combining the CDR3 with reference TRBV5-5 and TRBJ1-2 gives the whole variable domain DAGVTQSPTHLIKTRGQQVTLRCSPISGHKSVSWYQQVLGQGPQFIFQYYEKEERGRGNFPDRFSARQFPNYSSELNVNALLLGDSALYLCASRATDNYGYTFGSGTRLTVV.

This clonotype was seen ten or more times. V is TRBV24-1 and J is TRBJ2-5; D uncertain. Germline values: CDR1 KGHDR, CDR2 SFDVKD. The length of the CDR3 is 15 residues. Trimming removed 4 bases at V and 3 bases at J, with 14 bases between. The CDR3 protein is CATSDPVYLEETQYF. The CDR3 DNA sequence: TGTGCCACCAGTGACCCGGTTTACCTCGAAGAGACCCAGTACTTC.

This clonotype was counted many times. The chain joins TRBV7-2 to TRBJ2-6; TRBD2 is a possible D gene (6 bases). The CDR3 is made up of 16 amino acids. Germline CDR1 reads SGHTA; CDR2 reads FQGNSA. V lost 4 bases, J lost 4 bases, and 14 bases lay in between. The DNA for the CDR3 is TGTGCCAGCAGCTCCTACGGGGGTAGAGGGGCCAACGTCCTGACTTTC. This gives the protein CASSSYGGRGANVLTF. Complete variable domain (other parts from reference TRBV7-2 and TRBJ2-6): GAGVSQSPSNKVTEKGKDVELRCDPISGHTALYWYRQSLGQGLEFLIYFQGNSAPDKSGLPSDRFSAERTGGSVSTLTIQRTQQEDSAVYLCASSSYGGRGANVLTFGAGSRLTVL.

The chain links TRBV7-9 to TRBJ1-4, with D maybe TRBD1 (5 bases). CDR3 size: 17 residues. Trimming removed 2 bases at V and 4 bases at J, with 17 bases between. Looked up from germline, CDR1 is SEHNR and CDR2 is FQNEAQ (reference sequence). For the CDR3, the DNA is TGTGCCAGCAGCTTAAAGGGAAGAGGGGCGGTTAATGAAAAACTGTTTTTT. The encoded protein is CASSLKGRGAVNEKLFF. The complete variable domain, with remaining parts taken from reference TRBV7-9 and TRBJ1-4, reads DTGVSQNPRHKITKRGQNVTFRCDPISEHNRLYWYRQTLGQGPEFLTYFQNEAQLEKSRLLSDRFSAERPKGSFSTLEIQRTEQGDSAMYLCASSLKGRGAVNEKLFFGSGTQLSVL.

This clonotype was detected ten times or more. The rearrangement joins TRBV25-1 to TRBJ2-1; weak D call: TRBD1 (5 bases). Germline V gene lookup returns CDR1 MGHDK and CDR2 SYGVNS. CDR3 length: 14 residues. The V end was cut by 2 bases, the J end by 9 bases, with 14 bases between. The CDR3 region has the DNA TGTGCCAGCAGTGAAACCCTCGCAGGGCTTGAGCAGTTCTTC. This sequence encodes CASSETLAGLEQFF.

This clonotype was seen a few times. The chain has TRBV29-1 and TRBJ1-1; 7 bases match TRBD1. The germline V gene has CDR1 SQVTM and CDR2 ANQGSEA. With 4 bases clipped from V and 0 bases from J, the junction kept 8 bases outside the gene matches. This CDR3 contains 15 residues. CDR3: CSVVLDRRLNTEAFF. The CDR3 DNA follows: TGCAGCGTTGTGTTGGACAGGCGACTGAACACTGAAGCTTTCTTT.

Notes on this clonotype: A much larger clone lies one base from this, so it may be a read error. The CDR3: CASSLVLKASGNNEQFF. In DNA form, the CDR3 reads TGTGCCAGCAGCTTAGTACTTAAGGCTAGCGGTAACAATGAGCAGTTCTTC. The J gene is TRBJ2-1, the V gene TRBV11-2, with TRBD2 matching over 7 bases. This CDR3 contains 17 residues. Germline V gene data show CDR1 as SGHAT and CDR2 as FQNNGV. V shed 1 base and J 5 bases; nucleotides not matched to a gene: 11.

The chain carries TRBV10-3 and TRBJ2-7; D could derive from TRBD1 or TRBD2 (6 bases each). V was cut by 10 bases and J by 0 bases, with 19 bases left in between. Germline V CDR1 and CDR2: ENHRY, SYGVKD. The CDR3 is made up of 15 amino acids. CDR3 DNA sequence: TGTGCCACGCTACCTGGGGGGCTCAGCTCCTACGAGCAGTACTTC. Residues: CATLPGGLSSYEQYF.